Listed below are T cell receptor beta chains from one sample, sequenced in a study of T cells after yellow fever vaccination. One entry per CDR3 protein, called by TCRdb with MiXCR from the 5' RACE reads. The sample lists some 100,000 distinct CDR3 sequences, 7.2% occurring once. The specimen comprised CD4+ T cells sorted from PBMCs, sampled more than 35 days after the first yellow fever vaccination. These TCRs come from a man aged 18 to 30 who received the YFV17D yellow fever vaccine. Each CDR3 is given with its conserved first and last residue. Fields, in order: CDR3 protein, V gene, D gene. The D gene is left open where the match is weak.

cdr3_aa: CASSYVLGGATPFF; v_call: TRBV6-5; d_call: .
cdr3_aa: CASSTGMTTDTQYF; v_call: TRBV5-1; d_call: .
cdr3_aa: CASRRGGGETQYF; v_call: TRBV7-9; d_call: TRBD2
cdr3_aa: CARREALSLCSNQPQHF; v_call: TRBV6-1; d_call: .
cdr3_aa: CASSPVFYGYTF; v_call: TRBV7-2; d_call: .
cdr3_aa: CASSLQLNYGYTF; v_call: TRBV7-2; d_call: .
cdr3_aa: CASSRQLKSPNYGYTF; v_call: TRBV7-9; d_call: .
cdr3_aa: CASSPSRIQETQYF; v_call: TRBV7-2; d_call: .
cdr3_aa: CSVRPGLQQNEQFF; v_call: TRBV29-1; d_call: .
cdr3_aa: CASSGRAGDNEQFF; v_call: TRBV5-4; d_call: TRBD2
cdr3_aa: CATSRGWAYEQYF; v_call: TRBV15; d_call: .
cdr3_aa: CASSLARRNEQFF; v_call: TRBV5-1; d_call: .
cdr3_aa: CSARDAMGTDTQYF; v_call: TRBV20-1; d_call: .
cdr3_aa: CASSLTLSGAGSGEAFF; v_call: TRBV7-2; d_call: .
cdr3_aa: CASSPGGRGISETQYF; v_call: TRBV5-4; d_call: .
cdr3_aa: CSARDLLAGFTDTQYF; v_call: TRBV20-1; d_call: TRBD2
cdr3_aa: CASSHPDRVETQYF; v_call: TRBV4-1; d_call: TRBD1
cdr3_aa: CASSPLLNIQYF; v_call: TRBV28; d_call: .
cdr3_aa: CASSQVPSGGTEAFF; v_call: TRBV4-3; d_call: .
cdr3_aa: CASSGDSVNSPLHF; v_call: TRBV12-3/TRBV12-4; d_call: TRBD1
cdr3_aa: CASSLDGQGSTEAFF; v_call: TRBV11-3; d_call: .
cdr3_aa: CASSRGPWTENTEAFF; v_call: TRBV7-8; d_call: .
cdr3_aa: CASSRQNEKPFF; v_call: TRBV4-2; d_call: .
cdr3_aa: CSASPTGNYEQFF; v_call: TRBV20-1; d_call: .
cdr3_aa: CASSRTSGLQETQYF; v_call: TRBV7-3; d_call: TRBD2
cdr3_aa: CASSSLGRAEQYF; v_call: TRBV5-1; d_call: .
cdr3_aa: CASIRSGADTQYF; v_call: TRBV12-3/TRBV12-4; d_call: .
cdr3_aa: CSDRRPATNEKLFF; v_call: TRBV29-1; d_call: .
cdr3_aa: CASRRNGGGNNEQFF; v_call: TRBV7-2; d_call: TRBD2
cdr3_aa: CASSQEWIRGTGSRNTIYF; v_call: TRBV4-2; d_call: TRBD1
cdr3_aa: CASSYSRQGNSPLHF; v_call: TRBV6-5; d_call: .
cdr3_aa: CASSYPSTEAFF; v_call: TRBV6-6; d_call: .
cdr3_aa: CASSSDLSYGELFF; v_call: TRBV5-5; d_call: .
cdr3_aa: CASSGGIGDYGYTF; v_call: TRBV12-3/TRBV12-4; d_call: .
cdr3_aa: CASSSAGASGNTIYF; v_call: TRBV12-3/TRBV12-4; d_call: .
cdr3_aa: CSAERGETQYF; v_call: TRBV20-1; d_call: .
cdr3_aa: CSGGGHWNTEAFF; v_call: TRBV29-1; d_call: .
cdr3_aa: CASSFRDSHQPQHF; v_call: TRBV7-2; d_call: TRBD1
cdr3_aa: CSVRGRQNQETQYF; v_call: TRBV29-1; d_call: .
cdr3_aa: CASSLGLGEGEKLFF; v_call: TRBV5-1; d_call: .
cdr3_aa: CASSQGQFSKGYTF; v_call: TRBV6-1; d_call: TRBD1
cdr3_aa: CASSKGQGGPYNEQFF; v_call: TRBV5-1; d_call: TRBD1
cdr3_aa: CASSRGWGAGQETQYF; v_call: TRBV7-8; d_call: .
cdr3_aa: CASSLVAFGTGELFF; v_call: TRBV11-2; d_call: .
cdr3_aa: CASSLRGQPHNQPQHF; v_call: TRBV7-8; d_call: TRBD1
cdr3_aa: CASITGQEGRELFF; v_call: TRBV12-3/TRBV12-4; d_call: .